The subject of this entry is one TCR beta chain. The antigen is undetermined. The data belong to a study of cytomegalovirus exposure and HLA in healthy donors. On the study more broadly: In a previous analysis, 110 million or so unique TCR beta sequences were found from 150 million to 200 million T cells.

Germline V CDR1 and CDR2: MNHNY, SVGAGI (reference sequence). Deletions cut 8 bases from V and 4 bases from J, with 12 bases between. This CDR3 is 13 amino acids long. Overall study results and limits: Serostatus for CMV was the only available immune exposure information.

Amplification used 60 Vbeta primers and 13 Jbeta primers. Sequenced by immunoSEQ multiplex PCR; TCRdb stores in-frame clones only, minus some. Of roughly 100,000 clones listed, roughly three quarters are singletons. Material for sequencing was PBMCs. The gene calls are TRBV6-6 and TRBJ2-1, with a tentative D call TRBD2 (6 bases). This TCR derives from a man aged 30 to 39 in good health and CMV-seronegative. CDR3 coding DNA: TGTGCCAGCTTCGGGACTGCTTACAATGAGCAGTTCTTC. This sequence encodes CASFGTAYNEQFF.